This entry describes one T cell receptor (beta chain). Antigen: not known. These data are taken from a study of cytomegalovirus exposure and HLA in healthy donors. At the level of the study: According to later analysis, the same platform produced the roughly 110 validation and over 600 first-cohort repertoires. Study-level findings and limits: Among TCR beta chains, those listed as cytomegalovirus-associated numbered about 160. Three CMV-associated chains proved CMV antigen-specific in vitro. First-cohort TCR clusters were later found to tend to co-occur in the 90 to 150 validation repertoires.

Using immunoSEQ multiplex PCR, the repertoire was profiled, and TCRdb retains in-frame clones only, with some absent. The sample yields 150,000 or so clones, 85% to 90% seen once. The CDR3 covers 16 residues. V lost 4 bases and J lost 3; bases outside the gene matches: 8. Germline CDR1 is LGHNA and CDR2 is YNFKEQ. The clonotype comes from a woman younger than 35 in good health and CMV-seronegative. The sample was PBMCs. The V call is TRBV4-2, the J call TRBJ2-3, with 9 bases fitting TRBD2. In DNA form, the CDR3 reads TGTGCCAGCAGCCCCTCGACTAGCGGCAATACAGATACGCAGTATTTT. Translated: CASSPSTSGNTDTQYF.